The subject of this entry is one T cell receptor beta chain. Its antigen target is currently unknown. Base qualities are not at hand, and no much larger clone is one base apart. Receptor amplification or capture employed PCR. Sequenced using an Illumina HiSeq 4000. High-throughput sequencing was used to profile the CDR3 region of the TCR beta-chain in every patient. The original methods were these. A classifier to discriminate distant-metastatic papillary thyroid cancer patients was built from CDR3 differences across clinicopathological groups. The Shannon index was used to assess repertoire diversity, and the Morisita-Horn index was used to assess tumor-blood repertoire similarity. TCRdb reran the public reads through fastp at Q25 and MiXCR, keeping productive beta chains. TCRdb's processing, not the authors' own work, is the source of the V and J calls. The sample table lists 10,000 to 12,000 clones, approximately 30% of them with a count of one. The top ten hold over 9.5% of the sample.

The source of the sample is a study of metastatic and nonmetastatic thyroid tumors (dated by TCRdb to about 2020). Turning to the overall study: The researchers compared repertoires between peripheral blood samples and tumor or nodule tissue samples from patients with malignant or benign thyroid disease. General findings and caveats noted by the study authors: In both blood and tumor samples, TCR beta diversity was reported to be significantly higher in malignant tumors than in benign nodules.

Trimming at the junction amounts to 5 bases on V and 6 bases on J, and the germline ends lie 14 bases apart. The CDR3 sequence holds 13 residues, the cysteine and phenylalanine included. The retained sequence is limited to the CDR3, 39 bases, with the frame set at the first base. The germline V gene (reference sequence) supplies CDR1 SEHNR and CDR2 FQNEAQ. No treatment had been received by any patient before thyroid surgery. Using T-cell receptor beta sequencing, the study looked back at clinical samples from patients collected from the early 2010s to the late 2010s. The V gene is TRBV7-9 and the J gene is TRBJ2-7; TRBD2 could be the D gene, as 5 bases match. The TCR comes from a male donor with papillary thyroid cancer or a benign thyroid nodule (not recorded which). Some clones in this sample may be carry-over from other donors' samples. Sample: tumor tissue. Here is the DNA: TGTGCCAGCAGCCCCCTACTAGGCTTCGAGCAGTACTTC. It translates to CASSPLLGFEQYF.